The next 18 T cell receptor beta chains were all read from a single sample in a study of T cell changes during pregnancy in multiple sclerosis. Using immunoSEQ multiplex PCR, the repertoire was profiled, and TCRdb retains in-frame clones only, with some absent. The repertoire holds tens of thousands of clones, with approximately 90% as singletons. Sequenced here: peripheral blood, sampled in the first trimester of pregnancy. The receptor source for this set is a female donor in good health, enrolled as a control in a pregnancy study.

The chain links TRBV29-1 to TRBJ1-5; D ambiguous. The CDR3 has 14 residues. Trimming took 3 bases from V and 5 from J, leaving 14 bases between them. Germline lookup yields CDR1 SQVTM and CDR2 ANQGSEA. Written as DNA, the CDR3 is TGCAGCGTTGACCATGAGGGAAGCGATCAGCCCCAGCATTTT. Amino acid sequence: CSVDHEGSDQPQHF.

The chain recombines TRBV9 with TRBJ2-1; tentatively, D is TRBD1 (5 bases). This CDR3 is 13 amino acids long. Germline V gives CDR1 SGDLS, CDR2 YYNGEE. V was shortened by 0 bases and J by 10 bases, with 11 bases between the two germline ends. The CDR3 DNA follows: TGTGCCAGCAGCGTAGCTACGTGGGGCGAGCAGTTCTTC. Its translation: CASSVATWGEQFF.

This chain joins TRBV7-2 and TRBJ2-5; perhaps TRBD2 as D (6 bases). V was trimmed by 5 bases and J by 1 base, leaving 14 bases between them. CDR3 length equals 15 residues. Germline V lookup: CDR1 SGHTA, CDR2 FQGNSA. The DNA of the CDR3 is TGTGCCAGCAGCCTAGATGCGGGGTTCCAAGAGACCCAGTACTTC. This codes for CASSLDAGFQETQYF.

The V and J genes are TRBV5-4 and TRBJ2-5; D is possibly TRBD2 (5 bases). Germline lookup yields CDR1 SGHNT and CDR2 YYREEE (reference sequence). V lost 0 bases to trimming and J lost 5 bases, with 8 bases between them. CDR3 size: 13 residues. The CDR3 spells CASSLAGVETQYF. In DNA, the CDR3 is TGTGCCAGCAGCTTGGCCGGGGTCGAGACCCAGTACTTC.

The rearrangement joins TRBV7-2 to TRBJ2-7; tentatively, D is TRBD1 (6 bases). V lost 5 bases and J lost 5, with 13 bases in between. The CDR3 loop spans 13 amino acids. Germline V gene data show CDR1 as SGHTA and CDR2 as FQGNSA. CDR3 protein: CASSQGRPNEQYF. The CDR3 DNA follows: TGTGCCAGCAGCCAGGGGCGTCCTAACGAGCAGTACTTC.

This chain joins TRBV14 and TRBJ1-1; D possibly corresponds to TRBD1 (6 bases). The CDR3 totals 19 residues. Germline CDR1 reads SGHDN; CDR2 reads FVKESK. The V end was cut by 0 bases, the J end by 3 bases, with 23 bases between. Here the CDR3 reads CASSQEWGWGGLQDTEAFF. CDR3 nucleotides: TGTGCCAGCAGCCAAGAATGGGGTTGGGGGGGCCTCCAGGACACTGAAGCTTTCTTT.

The rearrangement uses TRBV28 and TRBJ2-6; 12 positions agree with TRBD2. The trim removed 5 bases at V and 6 bases at J, leaving 2 bases unmatched. Germline V gene sequence: CDR1 MDHEN, CDR2 SYDVKM. The CDR3 has 15 residues. CDR3 residues: CASSPSGGAANVLTF. The CDR3 region has the DNA TGTGCCAGCAGTCCTAGCGGGGGGGCGGCCAACGTCCTGACTTTC.

The chain links TRBV28 to TRBJ1-1, with D hard to call. The CDR3 sequence is 12 residues long. CDR1 is MDHEN, CDR2 SYDVKM, per germline. The germline V and J ends were trimmed by 4 bases and 4 bases, with 7 bases remaining between them. As DNA, the CDR3 is TGTGCCAGCAGTTATCTACCCACTGAAGCTTTCTTT. Translation gives CASSYLPTEAFF.

The rearrangement links TRBV7-3 to TRBJ2-3; TRBD2 matches at 9 bases. The CDR3 sequence is 15 residues long. The trim removed 8 bases at V and 4 bases at J, leaving 10 bases unmatched. Per the germline V gene, CDR1 is SGHTA and CDR2 is FQGTGA. The CDR3 loop is CASAGMAGGPDTQYF. DNA for the CDR3: TGTGCCAGCGCCGGTATGGCGGGGGGGCCAGATACGCAGTATTTT.

The chain joins TRBV4-3 to TRBJ1-2; maybe TRBD1 (6 bases). V was trimmed by 0 bases and J by 1 base, leaving 9 bases between them. CDR1 LGHNA and CDR2 YSLEER come from the germline V gene. The CDR3 consists of 15 residues. The CDR3 DNA sequence: TGCGCCAGCAGCCAAGAGTACAGGGATAACTATGGCTACACCTTC. It is translated as CASSQEYRDNYGYTF.

The genes are TRBV2 and TRBJ1-5; 7 bases align to TRBD1. V gave up 8 bases and J gave up 5 bases; unmatched junction bases: 6. The CDR3 consists of 13 residues. Looked up from germline, CDR1 is SNHLY and CDR2 is FYNNEI. The CDR3: CASGTDQYQPQHF. Here the CDR3 DNA reads TGTGCCAGCGGGACAGATCAATATCAGCCCCAGCATTTT.

The V gene is TRBV7-2, the J gene TRBJ2-3, with 10 bases that match TRBD2. CDR3 length: 16 residues. CDR1 is SGHTA, CDR2 FQGNSA, per germline. V shed 3 bases, J shed 5 bases, and the junction held 8 bases outside the gene matches. The CDR3 DNA sequence: TGTGCCAGCAGCTTGGCACTAGCGGGGAAGGGAGATACGCAGTATTTT. This codes for CASSLALAGKGDTQYF.

The CDR3 region has the DNA TGTGCCAGCAGCTCCCGACAGGGTTCGGAAAAACTGTTTTTT. Translated: CASSSRQGSEKLFF. This chain uses TRBV7-2 with TRBJ1-4; 7 positions agree with TRBD1. The CDR3 extends over 14 amino acids. In germline, CDR1 is SGHTA, CDR2 FQGNSA. With 4 bases clipped from V and 8 bases from J, the junction kept 7 bases outside the gene matches.

This chain uses TRBV5-1 with TRBJ2-2; 8 positions agree with TRBD2. Germline V gene sequence: CDR1 SGHRS, CDR2 YFSETQ. The CDR3 is 15 amino acids. Trimming removed 0 bases from V and 4 bases from J; junction bases left unmatched: 2. The CDR3 sequence is CASSLERGSTGELFF. In nucleotides, the CDR3 is TGCGCCAGCAGCTTGGAGCGGGGGAGCACCGGGGAGCTGTTTTTT.

About this clone: Germline and junction disagree at one end, which may indicate a read error. The chain couples TRBV6-4 to TRBJ1-1, with D maybe TRBD1 (5 bases). The CDR3 consists of 15 residues. Per germline, CDR1 MRHNA and CDR2 SNTAGT. In DNA, the CDR3 is TGTGCCAGCAAATTGCGGGGGGTCTCGAACGCTGAAGCTTTCTTT. This codes for CASKLRGVSNAEAFF.

The rearrangement joins TRBV6-4 to TRBJ2-3, with 8 bases that match TRBD1. Germline V gene sequence: CDR1 MRHNA, CDR2 SNTAGT. Unmatched junction bases numbered 6, after V lost 5 bases and J lost 2 bases. The CDR3 contains 15 residues. CDR3 region: CASSLQGAATDTQYF. The CDR3 DNA reads TGTGCCAGCAGTCTCCAGGGGGCTGCCACAGATACGCAGTATTTT.

V and J are TRBV9 and TRBJ2-7; tentative D call: TRBD1 (6 bases). The CDR3 runs to 15 residues. Trimming left V 0 bases short and J 2 bases short, with 12 bases between. The V gene's germline CDR1 is SGDLS and CDR2 YYNGEE. CDR3 nucleotides: TGTGCCAGCAGCGTAGGGGGGCTCAACGCCTACGAGCAGTACTTC. It specifies CASSVGGLNAYEQYF.

This chain joins TRBV28 and TRBJ2-1, with D uncertain. The CDR3 covers 15 residues. Between the trimmed V and J ends, which lost 4 bases and 8 bases, there was a span of 18 bases. The germline V gene encodes CDR1 MDHEN and CDR2 SYDVKM. The CDR3 nucleotides are TGTGCCAGCAGTTCCACAGAGACACACGTGGATGAGCAGTTCTTC. Protein sequence: CASSSTETHVDEQFF.